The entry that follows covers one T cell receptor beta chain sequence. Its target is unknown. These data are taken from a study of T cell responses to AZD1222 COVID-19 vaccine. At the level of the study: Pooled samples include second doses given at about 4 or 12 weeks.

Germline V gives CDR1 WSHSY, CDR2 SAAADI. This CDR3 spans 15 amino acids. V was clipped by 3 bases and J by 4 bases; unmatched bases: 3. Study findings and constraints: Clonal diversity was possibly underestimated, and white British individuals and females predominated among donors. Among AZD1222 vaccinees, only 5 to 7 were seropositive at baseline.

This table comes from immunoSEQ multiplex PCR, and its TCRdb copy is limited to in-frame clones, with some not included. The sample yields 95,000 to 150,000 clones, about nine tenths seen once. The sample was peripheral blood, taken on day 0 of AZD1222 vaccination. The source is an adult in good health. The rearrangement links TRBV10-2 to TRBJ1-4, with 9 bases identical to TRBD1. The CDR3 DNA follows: TGCGCCAGCAGTGAACAGGGGGCAGTTAATGAAAAACTGTTTTTT. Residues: CASSEQGAVNEKLFF.